Shown below are 13 T cell receptor beta chains from a single sample sequenced in a study of human T cells and chemical hapten exposure. Time point: patch test 2, 6 weeks after DPC sensitization. Treatment given: therapeutic diphenylcyclopropenone sensitization with weekly scalp DPC. TCRdb used MiXCR to reprocess the RACE reads, holding one entry per CDR3 protein. The data show over 65,000 distinct CDR3 sequences, roughly 12% seen once. Sequencing was performed on whole blood, taken in connection with sensitization to the hapten diphenylcyclopropenone (DPC). All receptors come from a man between 18 and 29 years old with alopecia areata. Some clones in this sample may be carry-over from other donors' samples.

This clonotype appeared many times. The genes are TRBV11-1 and TRBJ1-6, with D uncertain. CDR1 and CDR2 (germline): SGHAT, FQDESV (reference sequence). This CDR3 is built from 14 residues. With 6 bases removed from V and 10 bases from J, the gap between germline ends came to 16 bases. The CDR3 loop reads CASRQDNGRSPLHF. The CDR3 DNA reads TGTGCCAGCAGGCAAGACAACGGGCGATCACCCCTCCACTTT. Looking up the rest from reference TRBV11-1 and TRBJ1-6 gives the full variable domain: EAEVAQSPRYKITEKSQAVAFWCDPISGHATLYWYRQILGQGPELLVQFQDESVVDDSQLPKDRFSAERLKGVDSTLKIQPAELGDSAMYLCASRQDNGRSPLHFGNGTRLTVT.

This clonotype was seen a handful of times. The chain has TRBV9 and TRBJ2-7; TRBD1 matches 7 bases. V shed 0 bases and J 2 bases; nucleotides not matched to a gene: 2. CDR1 and CDR2 (germline): SGDLS, YYNGEE. The CDR3 has 14 residues. The CDR3: CASSVGTGTYEQYF. The CDR3 region has the DNA TGTGCCAGCAGCGTAGGGACAGGAACCTACGAGCAGTACTTC.

This clonotype occurred a few times. The V and J genes are TRBV20-1 and TRBJ2-7; 7 positions match TRBD1. The CDR3 is 13 amino acids. With V trimmed by 6 bases and J by 1 base, 6 bases remained unmatched. Per germline, CDR1 DFQATT and CDR2 SNEGSKA (reference sequence). CDR3 nucleotide sequence: TGCAGTGCCATCAAACAGGGGTCCTACGAGCAGTACGTC. As protein: CSAIKQGSYEQYV.

This clonotype occurred many times. V and J are TRBV7-2 and TRBJ2-7; D call uncertain. The ends were cut back, 0 bases at V and 3 bases at J, with 12 bases in the middle. Germline V CDR1 and CDR2: SGHTA, FQGNSA. The CDR3 spans 15 residues. The CDR3 sequence is CASSLAGNTGYEQYF. The CDR3 bases are TGTGCCAGCAGCTTAGCTGGTAATACGGGCTACGAGCAGTACTTC.

There are many counts of this clonotype. The rearrangement uses TRBV7-9 and TRBJ2-3; 8 bases line up with TRBD2. Trimming at V came to 4 bases and at J to 5 bases, leaving 17 bases not matched to a gene. Germline CDR1 is SEHNR and CDR2 is FQNEAQ (reference sequence). The CDR3 loop spans 18 amino acids. The DNA of the CDR3 is TGTGCCAGCAGCTCCAGCCGCCGGGGGGGCCTTAGTAAAGATACGCAGTATTTT. Its protein is CASSSSRRGGLSKDTQYF.

The V call is TRBV9, the J call TRBJ1-3; D gene uncertain. CDR3 length equals 15 residues. Trimming removed 0 bases at V and 2 bases at J, with 9 bases between. In germline, CDR1 is SGDLS, CDR2 YYNGEE. CDR3 residues: CASSVEDQTGNTIYF. Here the CDR3 DNA reads TGTGCCAGCAGCGTAGAGGACCAAACTGGAAACACCATATATTTT.

This clonotype has just a few counts. The J gene is TRBJ2-2, the V gene TRBV7-3; 8 nucleotides agree with TRBD1. This CDR3 has 15 residues. Germline V CDR1 and CDR2: SGHTA, FQGTGA. Germline trimming cut 5 bases from V and 4 bases from J; bases unmatched to any gene: 6. The CDR3 region has the DNA TGTGCCAGCAGCCCATTCGGGACAGGCACCGGGGAGCTGTTTTTT. Amino acids: CASSPFGTGTGELFF.

This clonotype has at least ten counts. The rearrangement joins TRBV4-1 to TRBJ2-1, with D maybe TRBD1 (7 bases). The CDR3 totals 16 residues. Trimming took off 4 bases at V and 5 bases at J, with 18 bases between the two ends. CDR1 MGHRA and CDR2 YSYEKL come from the germline V gene. This CDR3 reads CASSRGGGRGDNEQFF. The CDR3 bases are TGCGCCAGCAGCCGAGGAGGAGGCAGGGGGGACAATGAGCAGTTCTTC.

This chain connects TRBV7-2 to TRBJ2-7; D is perhaps TRBD2 (5 bases). Per the germline V gene, CDR1 is SGHTA and CDR2 is FQGNSA. The CDR3 runs 14 residues. The V gene lost 2 bases and the J gene lost 0 bases, with 8 bases spanning the gap. The CDR3: CASSLLGSSYEQYF. The CDR3 DNA is TGTGCCAGCAGCTTACTAGGGAGCTCCTACGAGCAGTACTTC. Combining the CDR3 with reference TRBV7-2 and TRBJ2-7 gives the whole variable domain GAGVSQSPSNKVTEKGKDVELRCDPISGHTALYWYRQSLGQGLEFLIYFQGNSAPDKSGLPSDRFSAERTGGSVSTLTIQRTQQEDSAVYLCASSLLGSSYEQYFGPGTRLTVT.

The rearrangement links TRBV9 to TRBJ1-1, with TRBD1 matching over 9 bases. Germline CDR1 SGDLS, CDR2 YYNGEE. V gave up 3 bases and J gave up 4 bases; unmatched junction bases: 7. The CDR3 runs to 15 residues. The CDR3 nucleotides read TGTGCCAGCAGCGCCATACAGGGGGCCGGCACTGAAGCTTTCTTT. Its protein product is CASSAIQGAGTEAFF.

This clonotype was observed many times. The chain joins TRBV2 to TRBJ2-5, with 11 positions matching TRBD1. The ends lost 7 bases at V and 2 bases at J; junction bases unmatched: 9. The length of the CDR3 is 16 residues. Germline loops: CDR1 SNHLY, CDR2 FYNNEI. The CDR3 region has the DNA TGTGCCAGCATTCCTAGAGGGGACAGGGGGCAAGAGACCCAGTACTTC. It codes for CASIPRGDRGQETQYF.

This clonotype was counted at least ten times. The CDR3, as DNA: TGCAGCGTTGTGGACAGACTAAATGAAAAACTGTTTTTT. It is translated as CSVVDRLNEKLFF. This chain connects TRBV29-1 to TRBJ1-4; a possible D gene is TRBD1 (6 bases). Looked up from germline, CDR1 is SQVTM and CDR2 is ANQGSEA. Trimming cost V 4 bases and J 5 bases, with 11 bases left between them. There are 13 residues in the CDR3. Complete variable domain (other parts from reference TRBV29-1 and TRBJ1-4): SAVISQKPSRDICQRGTSLTIQCQVDSQVTMMFWYRQQPGQSLTLIATANQGSEATYESGFVIDKFPISRPNLTFSTLTVSNMSPEDSSIYLCSVVDRLNEKLFFGSGTQLSVL.

This clonotype was seen more than once but under ten times. The V call is TRBV19, the J call TRBJ2-7; 12 nucleotides line up with TRBD1. The ends lost 4 bases at V and 10 bases at J; junction bases unmatched: 8. The CDR3 consists of 14 residues. The germline CDR1 and CDR2 sequences are LNHDA and SQIVND (reference sequence). The CDR3: CASSTGTGGAVQYF. CDR3 sequence (DNA): TGTGCCAGTAGTACCGGGACAGGGGGCGCGGTACAGTACTTC.